This T cell receptor beta chain is from a study of identical twins. Trimming took off 0 bases at V and 2 bases at J, with 8 bases between the two ends. Germline assignment: CDR1 MGHRA and CDR2 YSYEKL. The CDR3 is 15 residues long. Regarding the study as a whole: Compared with unrelated sharing, twin-shared out-of-frame alpha sequences had more low-probability sequences. Analyses of zero insertions could be partly confounded by invariant MAIT and iNKT cells. The abundant beta clonotypes from cord blood had fewer insertions, and memory repertoires had none of this. The analysis was cross-sectional rather than longitudinal within donors.

TCRdb passed the 5' RACE reads through MiXCR, listing each CDR3 protein once. This table has under 900,000 distinct CDR3 sequences, approximately 13% appearing once. Remarks on this clonotype: The target antigen is unknown.

The data also belong to a second study, concerning yellow fever vaccine responses in identical twins.

This chain links TRBV4-1 with TRBJ1-5; no clear D. This TCR derives from a woman aged 18-30 years in good health. Sequenced: PBMCs. DNA for the CDR3: TGCGCCAGCAGCCAAGAGGCGGGAGGCAATCAGCCCCAGCATTTT. Translation: CASSQEAGGNQPQHF.